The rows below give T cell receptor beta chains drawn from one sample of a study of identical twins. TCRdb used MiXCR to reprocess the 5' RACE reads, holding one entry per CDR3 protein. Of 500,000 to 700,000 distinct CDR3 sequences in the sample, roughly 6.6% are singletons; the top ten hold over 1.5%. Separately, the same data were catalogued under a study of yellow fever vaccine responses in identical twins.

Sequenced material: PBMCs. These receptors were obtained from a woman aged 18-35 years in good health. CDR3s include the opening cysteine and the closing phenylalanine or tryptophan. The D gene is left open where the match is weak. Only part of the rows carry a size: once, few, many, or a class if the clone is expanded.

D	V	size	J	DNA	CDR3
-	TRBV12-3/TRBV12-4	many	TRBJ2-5	TGTGCCAGCAGTTACAGGAGGGGAGAGACCCAGTACTTC	CASSYRRGETQYF
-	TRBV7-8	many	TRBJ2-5	TGTGCCAGCAGCTTATGGGAAGCGGAAGAGACCCAGTACTTC	CASSLWEAEETQYF
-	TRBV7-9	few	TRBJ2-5	TGTGCCAGCAGCCCGCGGGACCTGAGAGAGACCCAGTACTTC	CASSPRDLRETQYF
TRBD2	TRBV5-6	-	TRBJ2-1	TGTGCCAGCAGCATCCTTGGTAGCGGGAAAATCTATGAGCAGTTCTTC	CASSILGSGKIYEQFF
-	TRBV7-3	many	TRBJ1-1	TGTGCCAGCAGCTTAACGAACCTACAGGGTGGGTCATCCACTGAAGCTTTCTTT	CASSLTNLQGGSSTEAFF
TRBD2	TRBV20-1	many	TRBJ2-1	TGCAGTGCTAGAGATCGGACTAGCGGGGGTGACTCGACCGGGCAGTTCTTC	CSARDRTSGGDSTGQFF
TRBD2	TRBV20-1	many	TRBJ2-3	TGCAGTGCTATAGAGCGGGAGGCAGATACGCAGTATTTT	CSAIEREADTQYF
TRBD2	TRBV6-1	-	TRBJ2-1	TGTGCCAGCAGTAGACTAGCGGATACCATCAATGAGCAGTTCTTC	CASSRLADTINEQFF
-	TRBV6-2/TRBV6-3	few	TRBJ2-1	TGTGCCAGCGGTGAAGGGCCAGGGAACTACAATGAGCAGTTCTTC	CASGEGPGNYNEQFF
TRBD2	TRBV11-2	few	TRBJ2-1	TGTGCCAGCACCCTGGGGCGGGAGGGCCTAAAGTCGTACAATGAGCAGTTCTTC	CASTLGREGLKSYNEQFF
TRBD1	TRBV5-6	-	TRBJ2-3	TGTGCCAGCAGCAGAACGGGACAGAGTGGAGGTTATACGCAGTATTTT	CASSRTGQSGGYTQYF
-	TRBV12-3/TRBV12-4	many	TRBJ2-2	TGTGCCAGCAGTTTGAGTGTCCCCGGGGAGCTGTTTTTT	CASSLSVPGELFF
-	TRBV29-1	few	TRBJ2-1	TGCAGCGTTGTTCCTGACAATGAGCAGTTCTTC	CSVVPDNEQFF
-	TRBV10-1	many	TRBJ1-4	TGCGCCAGCAGGACGGAAGAGGTGCAATGGGAAAAACTGTTTTTT	CASRTEEVQWEKLFF
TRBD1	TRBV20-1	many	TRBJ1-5	TGCAGTGCTAGGGGACAGGGTGTATTACAGCCCCAGCATTTT	CSARGQGVLQPQHF
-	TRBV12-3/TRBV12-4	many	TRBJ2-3	TGTGCCAGCACCCCCAGTGCCTCTAGTTTCACGCAGTATTTT	CASTPSASSFTQYF
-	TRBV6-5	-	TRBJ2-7	TGTGCCAGCAGTTCTCGAGTGGGGCAGGGGTTCAACGAGCAGTACTTC	CASSSRVGQGFNEQYF
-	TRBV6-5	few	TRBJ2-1	TGTGCCAGCAGTTACTCGGGTGGAGCCATTTTAGAGGAGCAGTTCTTC	CASSYSGGAILEEQFF
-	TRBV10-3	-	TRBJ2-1	TGTGCCATCAGTGAGTCGAGCAATGAGCAGTTCTTC	CAISESSNEQFF
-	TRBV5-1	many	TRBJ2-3	TGCGCCAGCAGCTTGGGCGGAAAGAACACAGATACGCAGTATTTT	CASSLGGKNTDTQYF
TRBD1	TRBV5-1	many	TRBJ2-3	TGCGCCAGCAGCTTGATGTGGACAGGGCCAGATACGCAGTATTTT	CASSLMWTGPDTQYF
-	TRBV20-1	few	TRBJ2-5	TGCAGTGCTATCTCCCCCCTACTAGGGCCGCAAGAGACCCAGTACTTC	CSAISPLLGPQETQYF
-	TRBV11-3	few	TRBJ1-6	TGTGCCAGCAGAGGTTATGCGGATTCACCCCTCCACTTT	CASRGYADSPLHF
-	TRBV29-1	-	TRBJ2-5	TGCAGCGTTGAAGCCAGACTAGTAAGTCCGAGGACCCAGTACTTC	CSVEARLVSPRTQYF
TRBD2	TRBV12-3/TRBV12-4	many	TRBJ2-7	TGTGCCAGCAGTTTGAGGGGACTAGCGCAACCTACCTACGAGCAGTACTTC	CASSLRGLAQPTYEQYF
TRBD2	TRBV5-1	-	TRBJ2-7	TGCGCCAGCAGCACGACTAGCGGGAACTACGAGCAGTACTTC	CASSTTSGNYEQYF
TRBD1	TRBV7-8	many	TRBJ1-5	TGTGCCAGCAGCCCCGACAGGGTGGGGAATCAGCCCCAGCATTTT	CASSPDRVGNQPQHF